These 30 T cell receptor beta chains were all obtained from the same sample, sequenced in a study of T cells after yellow fever vaccination. In TCRdb, the 5' RACE reads were re-called with MiXCR into one record per CDR3 protein. The table records roughly 310,000 distinct CDR3 sequences, around 3.6% of them present only once. The material was PBMCs, obtained on the day of the yellow fever booster vaccination. The source is a man aged 18 to 30 who received the YFV17D yellow fever vaccine.

A few counts support this clonotype. V usage is TRBV6-5 and J usage is TRBJ1-2; 8 bases match TRBD1. This CDR3 is 17 amino acids long. Germline-derived CDR1 and CDR2 are MNHEY and SVGAGI. The V gene end was trimmed by 0 bases and the J gene end by 3 bases; junction bases not matched to a gene: 9. CDR3 nucleotide sequence: TGTGCCAGCAGTTACTCGATAAACGGACAGGGTCACTATGGCTACACCTTC. This encodes CASSYSINGQGHYGYTF.

The table lists this clonotype with many counts. CDR3 bases: TGTGCCAGCAGCTCCCCAGATGGGGGCTGGTACACCGGGGAGCTGTTTTTT. Translated, it gives CASSSPDGGWYTGELFF. The chain uses TRBV7-2 and TRBJ2-2, with D possibly being TRBD1 (6 bases). CDR1 SGHTA and CDR2 FQGNSA come from the germline V gene. Trimming stripped 4 bases from V and 3 bases from J, with 18 bases between. CDR3 size: 17 residues.

The chain recombines TRBV4-1 with TRBJ2-7, with 11 positions matching TRBD1. This CDR3 region has 16 residues. J lost 2 bases, V lost 3 bases, and 6 bases had no gene match. Germline V CDR1 and CDR2: MGHRA, YSYEKL. The CDR3 sequence is CASSQAPGQGAYEQYF. DNA for the CDR3: TGCGCCAGCAGCCAGGCTCCGGGACAGGGGGCCTACGAGCAGTACTTC.

This clonotype was seen at least ten times. This chain links TRBV12-3 or TRBV12-4 with TRBJ2-7; the D is unclear. The CDR3 consists of 13 residues. V shed 3 bases and J shed 1 base, with 7 bases lying between them. CDR3: CASSFVSSYEQYF. In nucleotides, the CDR3 is TGTGCCAGCAGTTTTGTAAGTTCCTACGAGCAGTACTTC.

This clonotype has ten or more counts. The V call is TRBV6-2 or TRBV6-3, the J call TRBJ1-2, with D unclear. The length of the CDR3 is 15 residues. The germline V gene has CDR1 MNHEY and CDR2 SVGEGT. The V and J ends lost 4 bases and 4 bases respectively, with 16 bases between them. The CDR3 sequence is CASSSELLPVYGYTF. Written as DNA, the CDR3 is TGTGCCAGCAGTTCGGAATTGTTGCCAGTCTATGGCTACACCTTC.

This clonotype has ten or more counts. The chain combines TRBV5-4 with TRBJ2-1, with D unclear. The germline CDR1 and CDR2 sequences are SGHNT and YYREEE (reference sequence). V was cut by 0 bases and J by 4 bases, with 17 bases left in between. The CDR3 is 17 residues long. Written as DNA, the CDR3 is TGTGCCAGCAGCTTGGGTTTGCTGAGTAGTGGTTACAATGAGCAGTTCTTC. Residues: CASSLGLLSSGYNEQFF. The variable domain in full, completed from reference TRBV5-4 and TRBJ2-1, reads ETGVTQSPTHLIKTRGQQVTLRCSSQSGHNTVSWYQQALGQGPQFIFQYYREEENGRGNFPPRFSGLQFPNYSSELNVNALELDDSALYLCASSLGLLSSGYNEQFFGPGTRLTVL.

In its sample, this clonotype was seen a few times. V is TRBV4-2 and J is TRBJ1-2; D call uncertain. V was clipped by 1 base and J by 1 base, with 10 bases between them. The germline V gene has CDR1 LGHNA and CDR2 YNFKEQ. The CDR3 consists of 15 residues. The CDR3 sequence: CASSQVTDLNYGYTF. The CDR3 DNA is TGTGCCAGCAGCCAAGTGACGGACCTTAACTATGGCTACACCTTC.

The chain combines TRBV2 with TRBJ1-5; no reliable D call. Germline-derived CDR1 and CDR2 are SNHLY and FYNNEI. Trimming pared 3 bases from V and 7 bases from J, leaving 16 bases between. The CDR3 extends over 15 amino acids. The CDR3 DNA reads TGTGCCAGCAGTGATGCAACAGATCCTTACCAGCCCCAGCATTTT. Protein sequence: CASSDATDPYQPQHF.

This clonotype has at least ten counts. The chain couples TRBV12-3 or TRBV12-4 to TRBJ1-1; D is uncertain. CDR3 length equals 11 residues. The V and J ends lost 3 bases and 10 bases respectively, with 9 bases between them. The DNA for the CDR3 is TGTGCCAGCAGTTTCGCCCGGACAGCTTTCTTT. Translation: CASSFARTAFF.

This clonotype was seen repeatedly, ten times or more. The rearrangement links TRBV6-2 or TRBV6-3 to TRBJ2-1; D uncertain. V was trimmed by 4 bases and J by 6 bases, leaving 10 bases between them. The CDR3 spans 13 residues. Germline V gene sequence: CDR1 MNHEY, CDR2 SVGEGT. The CDR3 loop is CASSFRRANEQFF. The DNA for the CDR3 is TGTGCCAGCAGTTTTAGAAGGGCCAATGAGCAGTTCTTC.

This clonotype was observed a handful of times. The genes are TRBV21-1 and TRBJ1-5; the table's D gene call, TRBD1, was not cross checked with the DNA. TRBV21-1 has pseudogene status. CDR3 length equals 17 residues. The CDR3 here is CASSKLVGTVSNQPQHF. CDR3 sequence (DNA): TGTGCCAGCAGCAAACTCGTTGGGACAGTTAGCAATCAGCCCCAGCATTTT.

A few counts support this clonotype. The J gene is TRBJ2-2, the V gene TRBV20-1; a possible D gene is TRBD2 (5 bases). CDR3 size: 15 residues. The V end was cut by 6 bases, the J end by 1 base, with 15 bases between. Germline V lookup: CDR1 DFQATT, CDR2 SNEGSKA (reference sequence). The CDR3 nucleotides are TGCAGTGCCCCTGAACCGGGGAGGAACACCGGGGAGCTGTTTTTT. Its protein product is CSAPEPGRNTGELFF.

The sample holds many counts of this clonotype. This chain joins TRBV5-6 and TRBJ2-1, with D unresolved. The germline gives CDR1 SGHDT, CDR2 YYEEEE. The CDR3 runs 14 residues. Trimming removed 3 bases from V and 4 bases from J, with 11 bases in between. The CDR3 spells CASSSSTRYNEQFF. CDR3 sequence (DNA): TGTGCCAGCAGCTCCTCGACTCGTTACAATGAGCAGTTCTTC.

This clonotype was observed many times. J is TRBJ1-2 and V is TRBV4-2; possible D gene TRBD1, 5 bases. Looked up from germline, CDR1 is LGHNA and CDR2 is YNFKEQ. V lost 0 bases, J lost 6 bases, and 8 bases lay in between. The CDR3 extends over 13 amino acids. CDR3 bases: TGTGCCAGCAGCCAAGACCCAGGGAATGGCTACACCTTC. It yields the protein CASSQDPGNGYTF.

This clonotype was seen repeatedly, ten times or more. The J gene is TRBJ2-1, the V gene TRBV5-1; D not certain. The CDR3 is made up of 11 amino acids. The V gene lost 0 bases and the J gene lost 15 bases, with 10 bases spanning the gap. From germline, CDR1 is SGHRS and CDR2 YFSETQ. The CDR3 region is CASSLGLISFF. The CDR3 DNA is TGCGCCAGCAGCTTGGGATTGATATCGTTCTTC.

This chain connects TRBV18 to TRBJ1-3; TRBD1 agrees at 9 bases. CDR3 length: 16 amino acids. V was pared by 0 bases and J by 3 bases, with 3 bases of the junction left unmatched. Germline CDR1 is KGHSH and CDR2 is LQKENI. The CDR3 reads CASSPPGQGLGNTIYF. The DNA of the CDR3 is TGTGCCAGCTCACCACCGGGACAGGGTCTTGGAAACACCATATATTTT.

This clonotype was found a few times. This chain uses TRBV4-1 with TRBJ2-7; the D call may be TRBD1 or TRBD2 (5 bases each). V shed 5 bases and J shed 2 bases, with 19 bases lying between them. This CDR3 has 16 residues. Per the germline V gene, CDR1 is MGHRA and CDR2 is YSYEKL. CDR3 nucleotides: TGCGCCAGCAGCTTTTTCCCCGGGACGGCAACCTACGAGCAGTACGTC. This gives the protein CASSFFPGTATYEQYV.

Ten or more counts support this clonotype. DNA of the CDR3: TGCGCCAGCAGCGGGTGGACAGAAGAGACCCAGTACTTC. Its translation: CASSGWTEETQYF. The gene calls are TRBV5-1 and TRBJ2-5; a possible D gene is TRBD1 (6 bases). Germline CDR1 is SGHRS and CDR2 is YFSETQ. The length of the CDR3 is 13 residues. With 4 bases removed from V and 3 bases from J, the gap between germline ends came to 10 bases.

V is TRBV5-1 and J is TRBJ2-6, with TRBD2 matching 11 bases. The CDR3 runs to 18 residues. The junction had 9 bases not matched to a gene; V was cut back by 5 bases and J by 2 bases. Germline assignment: CDR1 SGHRS and CDR2 YFSETQ. The CDR3 DNA reads as TGCGCCAGCAGGACTAGCGGGGATCCCCTTGCTGGGGCCAACGTCCTGACTTTC. It translates to CASRTSGDPLAGANVLTF.

This clonotype was counted many times. The chain couples TRBV5-1 to TRBJ2-5; D is uncertain. The V end was cut by 4 bases, the J end by 5 bases, with 15 bases between. CDR3 length: 14 residues. Germline lookup yields CDR1 SGHRS and CDR2 YFSETQ. The CDR3 DNA sequence: TGCGCCAGCAGCCTGCAGGCGAGTTCGGAGACCCAGTACTTC. Amino acid sequence: CASSLQASSETQYF.

This clonotype has ten or more counts. This sequence joins TRBV4-3 and TRBJ1-1, with 8 bases lining up with TRBD1. Germline CDR1 reads LGHNA; CDR2 reads YSLEER. The J segment lost 3 bases and the V segment lost 0 bases, leaving 9 bases of the junction unmatched. This CDR3 is built from 17 residues. CDR3 sequence: CASSQDWGQVQDTEAFF. The CDR3 DNA follows: TGCGCCAGCAGCCAAGATTGGGGACAGGTTCAAGACACTGAAGCTTTCTTT.

This clonotype was seen at least ten times. The V call is TRBV10-3, the J call TRBJ2-7; TRBD1 agrees at 9 bases. The trim removed 6 bases at V and 4 bases at J, leaving 10 bases unmatched. The CDR3 runs 15 residues. Germline-derived CDR1 and CDR2 are ENHRY and SYGVKD. CDR3 coding DNA: TGTGCCATCAGGACCAGGTTAGACAGGGGGTACGAGCAGTACTTC. This gives the protein CAIRTRLDRGYEQYF.

This clonotype was observed at least ten times. The chain joins TRBV6-2 or TRBV6-3 to TRBJ2-1, with D tentatively TRBD2 (6 bases). CDR1 is MNHEY and CDR2 is SVGEGT in the germline V gene. There are 13 residues in the CDR3. The V end lost 8 bases, the J end lost 0 bases, and 8 bases lay between the germline ends. The CDR3 is CASGGSSYNEQFF. The CDR3 region has the DNA TGTGCCAGCGGGGGGAGCTCCTACAATGAGCAGTTCTTC.

This clonotype was counted only a few times. The chain employs TRBV15 and TRBJ1-1, with unresolved D. The CDR3 is 18 residues long. V shed 0 bases and J shed 1 base, with 18 bases lying between them. From germline, CDR1 is LNHNV and CDR2 YYDKDF (reference sequence). CDR3 loop: CATSRDERVQHGNTEAFF. As DNA, the CDR3 is TGTGCCACCAGCAGAGATGAGCGGGTCCAACATGGGAACACTGAAGCTTTCTTT. Full variable domain (rest looked up from reference TRBV15 and TRBJ1-1): DAMVIQNPRYQVTQFGKPVTLSCSQTLNHNVMYWYQQKSSQAPKLLFHYYDKDFNNEADTPDNFQSRRPNTSFCFLDIRSPGLGDTAMYLCATSRDERVQHGNTEAFFGQGTRLTVV.

In its sample, this clonotype was seen a few times. The chain couples TRBV10-3 to TRBJ2-3, with D maybe TRBD1 (5 bases). The CDR3 runs to 15 residues. Germline V CDR1 and CDR2: ENHRY, SYGVKD. V was cut by 3 bases and J by 1 base, with 11 bases left in between. The CDR3 protein is CAISEAGRRTDTQYF. The CDR3, as DNA: TGTGCCATCAGTGAAGCAGGGCGTCGCACAGATACGCAGTATTTT.

The chain carries TRBV5-1 and TRBJ2-7, with a possible D match to TRBD1 (5 bases). CDR1 and CDR2 from the germline V gene are SGHRS and YFSETQ. This CDR3 has 14 residues. V was cut by 0 bases and J by 2 bases, with 9 bases left in between. In nucleotides, the CDR3 is TGCGCCAGCAGCTTGGCCCCAGGGCCCTACGAGCAGTACTTC. This sequence encodes CASSLAPGPYEQYF. The full variable domain, its missing parts supplied by reference TRBV5-1 and TRBJ2-7, is KAGVTQTPRYLIKTRGQQVTLSCSPISGHRSVSWYQQTPGQGLQFLFEYFSETQRNKGNFPGRFSGRQFSNSRSEMNVSTLELGDSALYLCASSLAPGPYEQYFGPGTRLTVT.

This clonotype occurred many times. This chain joins TRBV7-2 and TRBJ1-6, with TRBD1 identical over 9 bases. The V segment lost 5 bases and the J segment 8 bases; nucleotides outside the gene matches: 7. The CDR3 totals 15 residues. Germline CDR1 is SGHTA and CDR2 is FQGNSA. This chain's CDR3 is CASSPGTGPHSPLHF. The CDR3 DNA is TGTGCCAGCAGCCCTGGGACAGGGCCCCATTCACCCCTCCACTTT.

This clonotype appeared a few times. This chain joins TRBV5-4 and TRBJ2-1; 7 bases map to TRBD1. The CDR3 length is 13 residues. Germline assignment: CDR1 SGHNT and CDR2 YYREEE (reference sequence). Unmatched junction bases numbered 8, after V lost 5 bases and J lost 9 bases. CDR3 in amino acids: CASRMTGNTEQFF. The CDR3 bases are TGTGCCAGCAGAATGACAGGGAACACTGAGCAGTTCTTC.

This clonotype was found a few times. This sequence joins TRBV5-6 and TRBJ2-2, with D perhaps TRBD1 (6 bases). CDR3 length equals 13 residues. V lost 7 bases, J lost 3 bases, and 10 bases lay in between. The V gene's germline CDR1 is SGHDT and CDR2 YYEEEE. This CDR3 is CASGRQDTGELFF. The CDR3 DNA is TGTGCCAGCGGGCGACAGGACACCGGGGAGCTGTTTTTT.

Many counts were recorded for this clonotype. The chain is built from TRBV20-1 and TRBJ1-6; D not resolved. Germline V lookup: CDR1 DFQATT, CDR2 SNEGSKA (reference sequence). The CDR3 has 12 amino acids. V dropped 6 bases and J dropped 7 bases, with 10 bases sitting between them. In DNA, the CDR3 is TGCAGTGCGGAGGGTTGGAATTCACCCCTCCACTTT. It encodes CSAEGWNSPLHF.